Presented here are 28 T cell receptor beta chains from one specimen sequenced in a study of T cells in narcolepsy. Using immunoSEQ multiplex PCR, the repertoire was profiled, and TCRdb retains in-frame clones only, with some absent. The data show tens of thousands of clones, with about 91% seen just once and roughly 1.2% held by the top ten. Sample: CD45RA- memory CD4+ T cells from PBMCs. Receptors were obtained from a human donor with narcolepsy.

The CDR3 region has the DNA TGTGCCTGGAGTAGGCGGGACAATCAAGAGACCCAGTACTTC. Translation gives CAWSRRDNQETQYF. The V and J genes are TRBV30 and TRBJ2-5; D possibly uses TRBD1 or TRBD2 (6 bases each). The CDR3 is made up of 14 amino acids. The V end lost 2 bases, the J end lost 2 bases, and 12 bases lay between the germline ends. CDR1 GTSNPN and CDR2 SVGIG come from the germline V gene (reference sequence).

The rearrangement links TRBV19 to TRBJ1-1; a weak D match, TRBD1 (5 bases). The V gene lost 5 bases and the J gene lost 2 bases, with 12 bases spanning the gap. From germline, CDR1 is LNHDA and CDR2 SQIVND (reference sequence). The length of the CDR3 is 14 residues. CDR3 sequence: CASSYRGPNTEAFF. DNA of the CDR3: TGTGCCAGTAGTTACCGGGGCCCAAACACTGAAGCTTTCTTT.

The chain is built from TRBV27 and TRBJ1-6; 7 bases align to TRBD1. The CDR3 length is 14 residues. CDR1 and CDR2 (germline): MNHEY, SMNVEV (reference sequence). Trimming cost V 5 bases and J 6 bases; bases outside gene matches: 4. CDR3 sequence reads: CASSRQGLNSPLHF. CDR3 DNA sequence: TGTGCCAGCAGTAGACAGGGTCTTAATTCACCCCTCCACTTT.

The chain carries TRBV7-9 and TRBJ2-3, with a possible D match to TRBD2 (6 bases). V lost 5 bases and J lost 5, with 26 bases in between. Looked up from germline, CDR1 is SEHNR and CDR2 is FQNEAQ (reference sequence). The CDR3 extends over 18 amino acids. Here the CDR3 DNA reads TGTGCCAGCAGCCCAGGCGCCTCGGGAGTAGCATCAGGAGATACGCAGTATTTT. Translated: CASSPGASGVASGDTQYF.

The V call is TRBV6-1, the J call TRBJ2-7; 8 bases map to TRBD1. CDR1 and CDR2 (germline): MNHNS, SASEGT. CDR3 length: 13 amino acids. V trimming: 8 bases; J trimming: 1 base; junction bases outside the gene matches: 4. DNA for the CDR3: TGTGCCAGCCCAGGGGGCGGATCCTACGAGCAGTACTTC. It yields the protein CASPGGGSYEQYF.

The chain recombines TRBV11-3 with TRBJ1-1; D gene uncertain. The germline CDR1 and CDR2 sequences are SGHNT and YENEEA. The ends were cut back, 5 bases at V and 3 bases at J, with 13 bases in the middle. The CDR3 consists of 14 residues. CDR3 protein: CASSPGRADTEAFF. The CDR3 nucleotides are TGTGCCAGCAGCCCCGGGAGGGCCGACACTGAAGCTTTCTTT.

As concerns this clone: This sample includes further DNA sequences coding for the same CDR3. This chain uses TRBV5-1 with TRBJ2-3; D is perhaps TRBD1 (6 bases). Germline V gives CDR1 SGHRS, CDR2 YFSETQ. The CDR3 spans 17 residues. The V and J ends lost 0 bases and 2 bases respectively, with 16 bases between them. CDR3 sequence reads: CASSLGEIGGNTDTQYF. The DNA for the CDR3 is TGCGCCAGCAGCTTGGGGGAGATAGGGGGAAACACAGATACGCAGTATTTT.

The gene calls are TRBV21-1 and TRBJ2-6. TRBV21-1 is classified as a pseudogene. The CDR3 is 14 amino acids. This CDR3 is CASSQRSGANVLTF. CDR3 nucleotides: TGTGCCAGCAGCCAGAGAAGTGGGGCCAACGTCCTGACTTTC.

The chain joins TRBV5-1 to TRBJ2-3; D remains unclear. Trimming shortened V by 4 bases and J by 4 bases, and 16 bases separated the two germline ends. The CDR3 contains 15 residues. Germline CDR1 SGHRS, CDR2 YFSETQ. As DNA, the CDR3 is TGCGCCAGCAGCCCGGTGATCGCACAACCAGATACGCAGTATTTT. Amino acids: CASSPVIAQPDTQYF.

This chain uses TRBV6-1 with TRBJ1-2; 7 bases are a match to TRBD1. Trimming cost V 5 bases and J 1 base; bases outside gene matches: 7. The CDR3 has 15 amino acids. Germline V gives CDR1 MNHNS, CDR2 SASEGT. The DNA for the CDR3 is TGTGCCAGCAGTAGGGGGCGGGGAGGTAACTATGGCTACACCTTC. It yields the protein CASSRGRGGNYGYTF.

This clone was seen a single time. The V call is TRBV10-2, the J call TRBJ2-7, with TRBD2 matching 15 bases. The CDR3 has 16 amino acids. The germline V gene has CDR1 WSHSY and CDR2 SAAADI. J was trimmed by 1 base and V by 5 bases; bases with no gene match: 3. The CDR3 coding sequence is TGCGCCAGCAGTCAAGGGACTAGCGGGAGGTCCTACGAGCAGTACTTC. As protein: CASSQGTSGRSYEQYF.

This clone was detected only once. The DNA is omitted, as the CDR3 cannot be located on it reliably, and the CDR3 follows TCRdb's listing. The chain joins TRBV25-1 to TRBJ2-1. Germline V gives CDR1 MGHDK, CDR2 SYGVNS. The CDR3 numbers 15 amino acids, ends counted. Here the CDR3 reads CASSEWGTGILLPFF.

The V and J genes are TRBV19 and TRBJ1-5, with D possibly being TRBD1 (5 bases). The length of the CDR3 is 14 residues. The V end was cut by 0 bases, the J end by 10 bases, with 13 bases between. From germline, CDR1 is LNHDA and CDR2 SQIVND (reference sequence). The CDR3 spells CASSIEQGLGPQHF. CDR3 nucleotide sequence: TGTGCCAGTAGTATAGAGCAGGGTTTAGGACCCCAGCATTTT. Complete variable domain (other parts from reference TRBV19 and TRBJ1-5): DGGITQSPKYLFRKEGQNVTLSCEQNLNHDAMYWYRQDPGQGLRLIYYSQIVNDFQKGDIAEGYSVSREKKESFPLTVTSAQKNPTAFYLCASSIEQGLGPQHFGDGTRLSIL.

This clone has a single count. The chain recombines TRBV19 with TRBJ2-7, with D perhaps TRBD2 (7 bases). V was shortened by 6 bases and J by 3 bases, with 21 bases between the two germline ends. CDR1 LNHDA and CDR2 SQIVND come from the germline V gene (reference sequence). The CDR3 runs to 16 residues. This CDR3 is CASSQRGGRGGYEQYF. In DNA form, the CDR3 reads TGTGCCAGTAGCCAAAGGGGGGGCAGGGGAGGCTACGAGCAGTACTTC.

The chain joins TRBV21-1 to TRBJ1-1. TRBV21-1 is termed a pseudogene. The CDR3 consists of 16 residues. The CDR3 loop is CASSKVKVGQNTEAFF. The CDR3 bases are TGTGCCAGCAGCAAAGTTAAAGTCGGCCAGAACACTGAAGCTTTCTTT.

A single count supports this clone. V is TRBV6-1 and J is TRBJ2-7; possible D gene TRBD2, 6 bases. CDR1 MNHNS and CDR2 SASEGT come from the germline V gene. The CDR3 contains 14 residues. Trimming shortened V by 6 bases and J by 5 bases, and 17 bases separated the two germline ends. The CDR3 DNA reads as TGTGCCAGCAGAGACCATGTTAGGACTAACGAGCAGTACTTC. It is translated as CASRDHVRTNEQYF.

The chain is built from TRBV10-3 and TRBJ2-3, with TRBD2 identical over 13 bases. The CDR3 length is 16 residues. V was clipped by 6 bases and J by 3 bases; unmatched bases: 6. Germline V gives CDR1 ENHRY, CDR2 SYGVKD. Written as DNA, the CDR3 is TGTGCCATCAGCGTCGGGACTAGCGGGAAGACAGATACGCAGTATTTT. It codes for CAISVGTSGKTDTQYF.

The V and J genes are TRBV4-1 and TRBJ2-7, with TRBD1 matching over 10 bases. The junction had 7 bases not matched to a gene; V was cut back by 5 bases and J by 6 bases. Germline loops: CDR1 MGHRA, CDR2 YSYEKL. The CDR3 is 14 residues long. CDR3 DNA sequence: TGCGCCAGCAGCGTGGACAGGGGGGTTCCCGAGCAGTACTTC. Residues: CASSVDRGVPEQYF.

The V gene is TRBV30, the J gene TRBJ1-3; D remains ambiguous. Germline assignment: CDR1 GTSNPN and CDR2 SVGIG (reference sequence). Trimming cost V 5 bases and J 4 bases, with 6 bases left between them. This CDR3 has 11 residues. CDR3 in DNA: TGTGCCTGGGAGTCCGGAAACACCATATATTTT. It yields the protein CAWESGNTIYF.

This clone was detected once. V and J are TRBV19 and TRBJ1-5; D uncertain. Trimming pared 8 bases from V and 1 base from J, leaving 15 bases between. Germline V lookup: CDR1 LNHDA, CDR2 SQIVND (reference sequence). This CDR3 spans 15 amino acids. As DNA, the CDR3 is TGTGCCAGTTCTAGAACACCGCAGAGCAATCAGCCCCAGCATTTT. Protein: CASSRTPQSNQPQHF.

The rearrangement uses TRBV7-2 and TRBJ2-2; 7 nucleotides align to TRBD2. This CDR3 comprises 15 residues. V dropped 2 bases and J dropped 6; count of bases not matched to a gene: 6. The germline V gene encodes CDR1 SGHTA and CDR2 FQGNSA. The CDR3 DNA reads as TGTGCCAGCAGCTTACTAGCGGTTGGGGCCGGGGAGCTGTTTTTT. Protein sequence: CASSLLAVGAGELFF.

The chain recombines TRBV6-5 with TRBJ2-5, with D unresolved. The J call may be wrong; the DNA end is better matched by TRBJ2-7. CDR1 MNHEY and CDR2 SVGAGI come from the germline V gene. CDR3 length: 13 residues. The DNA for the CDR3 is TGTGCCACCGAATCTAAGGCGACCTACGAGCAGTACTTC. As protein: CATESKATYEQYF.

V is TRBV6-1 and J is TRBJ1-1; D unclear. The CDR3 covers 14 residues. CDR1 is MNHNS and CDR2 is SASEGT in the germline V gene. Trimming cost V 0 bases and J 5 bases, with 10 bases left between them. The CDR3 here is CASSEARKGTEAFF. The CDR3 DNA reads as TGTGCCAGCAGTGAAGCGAGGAAAGGGACTGAAGCTTTCTTT.

This rearrangement joins TRBV5-1 to TRBJ1-4, with D perhaps TRBD1 (6 bases). The germline CDR1 and CDR2 sequences are SGHRS and YFSETQ. The V and J ends lost 0 bases and 12 bases respectively, with 18 bases between them. There are 15 residues in the CDR3. The CDR3 spells CASSLVQGQKGELFF. The CDR3 region has the DNA TGCGCCAGCAGCTTGGTGCAGGGGCAGAAAGGGGAACTGTTTTTT.

The chain links TRBV19 to TRBJ2-5, with a tentative D call TRBD2 (6 bases). Trimming removed 2 bases at V and 2 bases at J, with 12 bases between. Germline V gene sequence: CDR1 LNHDA, CDR2 SQIVND (reference sequence). The length of the CDR3 is 15 residues. CDR3 region: CASSITGGGQETQYF. The CDR3 coding sequence is TGTGCCAGTAGTATAACAGGAGGAGGGCAAGAGACCCAGTACTTC.

The rearrangement links TRBV6-1 to TRBJ2-7, with D perhaps matching TRBD2 (5 bases). CDR3 size: 18 residues. The germline CDR1 and CDR2 sequences are MNHNS and SASEGT. V dropped 2 bases and J dropped 2 bases, with 22 bases sitting between them. The chain's CDR3 is CASSESRGMGRMAYEQYF. The CDR3 nucleotides are TGTGCCAGCAGTGAATCCCGGGGTATGGGGAGAATGGCCTACGAGCAGTACTTC.

The genes are TRBV2 and TRBJ2-5, with D possibly being TRBD2 (6 bases). The germline gives CDR1 SNHLY, CDR2 FYNNEI. CDR3 length: 15 amino acids. The V gene lost 0 bases and the J gene lost 5 bases, with 13 bases spanning the gap. The CDR3, as DNA: TGTGCCAGCAGTGAAGCGCTTGCGGGGAGGGAGACCCAGTACTTC. Amino acid sequence: CASSEALAGRETQYF.

This rearrangement joins TRBV6-1 to TRBJ2-1; D is undetermined. Germline V lookup: CDR1 MNHNS, CDR2 SASEGT. V lost 2 bases and J lost 4, with 9 bases in between. The CDR3 is made up of 14 amino acids. CDR3: CASSELKGYNEQFF. The CDR3 coding sequence is TGTGCCAGCAGTGAATTAAAAGGGTACAATGAGCAGTTCTTC.